The 27 T cell receptor beta chains below come from one sample, sequenced in a study of T-cell reconstitution after alpha-beta-depleted transplantation in children. As it was prepared, the TCRbeta library received unique molecular identifiers. TCRdb recomputed calls from the PCR reads with MiXCR, one row per CDR3 protein. Of roughly 790,000 distinct CDR3 sequences listed, roughly 15% are singletons. The source was PBMCs, mostly from graft donor cells, collected 360 days after TCRalphabeta/CD19-depleted stem cell transplant. Every receptor here comes from a male patient aged 10-17 years who had a stem cell transplant for acute lymphoblastic leukemia, so the T cells may come from the graft donor.

Here the CDR3 reads CATSRVTLMNTEAFF. Written as DNA, the CDR3 is TGTGCCACCAGCAGGGTTACACTCATGAACACTGAAGCTTTCTTT. The rearrangement uses TRBV15 and TRBJ1-1, with D uncertain. From germline, CDR1 is LNHNV and CDR2 YYDKDF (reference sequence). V was shortened by 3 bases and J by 0 bases, with 11 bases between the two germline ends. There are 15 residues in the CDR3.

This clonotype was seen only a few times. The chain links TRBV12-3 or TRBV12-4 to TRBJ2-7; the match to TRBD1 covers 7 bases. This CDR3 region has 14 residues. Unmatched junction bases numbered 7, after V lost 7 bases and J lost 1 base. CDR3 loop: CASTVQGDSYEQYF. Here the CDR3 DNA reads TGTGCCAGCACGGTTCAGGGGGATTCCTACGAGCAGTACTTC.

This chain joins TRBV2 and TRBJ2-5, with D perhaps matching TRBD1 (6 bases). The CDR3 length is 12 residues. The germline V and J ends were trimmed by 6 bases and 7 bases, with 12 bases remaining between them. Germline V gene lookup returns CDR1 SNHLY and CDR2 FYNNEI. CDR3 protein: CASREDRWTQYF. Written as DNA, the CDR3 is TGTGCCAGCAGGGAGGACAGATGGACCCAGTACTTC.

The chain uses TRBV15 and TRBJ2-1, with no clear D. Trimming left V 0 bases short and J 2 bases short, with 8 bases between. The CDR3 spans 15 residues. Germline lookup yields CDR1 LNHNV and CDR2 YYDKDF (reference sequence). The CDR3 loop reads CATSRDGATYNEQFF. The CDR3 bases are TGTGCCACCAGCAGAGATGGAGCGACCTACAATGAGCAGTTCTTC.

This clonotype was picked up a small number of times. The V and J genes are TRBV5-1 and TRBJ2-1; 10 nucleotides line up with TRBD1. Germline assignment: CDR1 SGHRS and CDR2 YFSETQ. Losses at the gene ends were 0 bases for V and 0 bases for J; bases not matched to a gene: 3. The CDR3 loop spans 17 amino acids. The DNA for the CDR3 is TGCGCCAGCAGCTTGGGATGGACAGGGGGCTCCTACAATGAGCAGTTCTTC. Amino acid sequence: CASSLGWTGGSYNEQFF.

This clonotype showed up many times. The chain joins TRBV27 to TRBJ2-7; D not resolved. Germline V gene data show CDR1 as MNHEY and CDR2 as SMNVEV (reference sequence). The CDR3 is made up of 13 amino acids. Trimming pared 6 bases from V and 3 bases from J, leaving 12 bases between. CDR3 sequence reads: CASSLQTGYEQYF. CDR3 sequence (DNA): TGTGCCAGCAGCTTACAGACGGGCTACGAGCAGTACTTC.

There are a few counts of this clonotype. The junction departs from the called germline gene at one end, perhaps through a read error. V and J are TRBV7-9 and TRBJ2-4; unclear D gene. CDR3 length: 15 amino acids. Germline CDR1 and CDR2: SEHNR and FQNEAQ (reference sequence). The CDR3 loop reads CACSLLESSKNIQYF. The CDR3 DNA follows: TGTGCCTGCAGCTTACTGGAAAGTTCCAAAAACATTCAGTACTTC.

This clonotype has at least ten counts. The rearrangement joins TRBV5-6 to TRBJ1-1; D remains ambiguous. The CDR3 totals 14 residues. Germline values: CDR1 SGHDT, CDR2 YYEEEE. The V end lost 4 bases, the J end lost 3 bases, and 13 bases lay between the germline ends. The CDR3 loop is CASSQDLEDTEAFF. The DNA for the CDR3 is TGTGCCAGCAGCCAAGACCTGGAGGACACTGAAGCTTTCTTT.

The gene calls are TRBV7-8 and TRBJ1-5; tentatively, D is TRBD1 (5 bases). The CDR3 is 16 residues long. V was cut by 1 base and J by 2 bases, with 12 bases left in between. Germline lookup yields CDR1 SGHVS and CDR2 FQNEAQ. This CDR3 reads CASSLEVRGGNQPQHF. Written as DNA, the CDR3 is TGTGCCAGCAGCTTAGAGGTGAGGGGAGGCAATCAGCCCCAGCATTTT.

The J gene is TRBJ2-1, the V gene TRBV4-2, with TRBD2 matching over 11 bases. Trimming took 1 base from V and 4 from J; bases not matched to a gene: 9. The CDR3 extends over 18 amino acids. In germline, CDR1 is LGHNA, CDR2 YNFKEQ. Here the CDR3 reads CASSQGSGRAYDYNEQFF. The CDR3 DNA reads TGTGCCAGCAGCCAAGGTAGCGGGAGGGCCTACGATTACAATGAGCAGTTCTTC.

CDR3 region: CASSLRAGGLNEQYF. The DNA for the CDR3 is TGCGCCAGCAGCTTGAGAGCGGGAGGGCTCAACGAGCAGTACTTC. V usage is TRBV5-1 and J usage is TRBJ2-7, with TRBD2 matching 10 bases. CDR1 is SGHRS, CDR2 YFSETQ, per germline. V gave up 1 base and J gave up 5 bases; unmatched junction bases: 6. The CDR3 contains 15 residues.

The J gene is TRBJ2-1, the V gene TRBV7-3; 8 positions agree with TRBD2. The CDR3 has 16 residues. Germline CDR1 is SGHTA and CDR2 is FQGTGA. Trimming took 5 bases from V and 5 from J; bases not matched to a gene: 11. The CDR3 reads CASSIISGTRNNEQFF. DNA of the CDR3: TGTGCCAGCAGCATAATTAGCGGGACACGAAACAATGAGCAGTTCTTC.

This clonotype was seen a few times. V and J are TRBV3-1 and TRBJ2-7; 13 positions match TRBD2. Germline trimming cut 3 bases from V and 6 bases from J; bases unmatched to any gene: 8. This CDR3 region has 16 residues. Germline values: CDR1 LGHDT, CDR2 YNNKEL (reference sequence). Here the CDR3 DNA reads TGTGCCAGCAGCCAGGATGCACTAGCGGGAGGGCGCGAGCAGTACTTC. Its translation: CASSQDALAGGREQYF.

The sample holds a few counts of this clonotype. The rearrangement links TRBV5-1 to TRBJ2-2; 8 nucleotides line up with TRBD2. Germline V lookup: CDR1 SGHRS, CDR2 YFSETQ. There are 15 residues in the CDR3. With V trimmed by 2 bases and J by 8 bases, 8 bases remained unmatched. DNA of the CDR3: TGCGCCAGCAGCTTACGGGAGGGCCTGTTTGGGGAGCTGTTTTTT. This sequence encodes CASSLREGLFGELFF.

The rearrangement joins TRBV19 to TRBJ2-7; 8 bases agree with TRBD2. The CDR3 has 15 amino acids. Germline V gene lookup returns CDR1 LNHDA and CDR2 SQIVND (reference sequence). V dropped 7 bases and J dropped 4; count of bases not matched to a gene: 12. CDR3 bases: TGTGCCAGTACCGCTCAAGGACTAGCCGGATACGAGCAGTACTTC. Its protein is CASTAQGLAGYEQYF.

This clonotype has at least ten counts. The chain uses TRBV11-1 and TRBJ2-1; D possibly corresponds to TRBD1 (5 bases). Trimming left V 3 bases short and J 5 bases short, with 11 bases between. This CDR3 is built from 14 residues. Germline CDR1 SGHAT, CDR2 FQDESV (reference sequence). The chain's CDR3 is CASSLRRVDNEQFF. In DNA, the CDR3 is TGTGCCAGCAGCTTGCGCAGGGTAGACAATGAGCAGTTCTTC.

The rearrangement links TRBV20-1 to TRBJ2-4; 15 bases fit TRBD2. Germline V lookup: CDR1 DFQATT, CDR2 SNEGSKA (reference sequence). CDR3 size: 16 residues. J was trimmed by 3 bases and V by 5 bases; bases with no gene match: 5. The CDR3 sequence is CSASGLAGGGKNIQYF. The CDR3 bases are TGCAGTGCTTCTGGACTAGCGGGAGGGGGCAAAAACATTCAGTACTTC.

This clonotype was observed a few times. The chain combines TRBV5-1 with TRBJ2-1; D is uncertain. V was cut by 4 bases and J by 9 bases, with 14 bases left in between. CDR1 and CDR2 (germline): SGHRS, YFSETQ. The CDR3 has 13 residues. CDR3 DNA sequence: TGCGCCAGCAGCCCGGACGCCGGCACTGAGCAGTTCTTC. Residues: CASSPDAGTEQFF.

This clonotype appeared many times. The V gene is TRBV9, the J gene TRBJ1-1; possibly TRBD1 for D (6 bases). Germline assignment: CDR1 SGDLS and CDR2 YYNGEE. V gave up 3 bases and J gave up 0 bases, with 9 bases separating them. This CDR3 spans 14 amino acids. CDR3 coding DNA: TGTGCCAGCAGCGCCGGGGGCTTGAACACTGAAGCTTTCTTT. Translating gives CASSAGGLNTEAFF.

This clonotype appeared many times. The gene calls are TRBV12-3 or TRBV12-4 and TRBJ2-7, with D possibly TRBD1 on 5 matching bases. There are 14 residues in the CDR3. V was clipped by 3 bases and J by 2 bases, with 11 bases between them. This chain's CDR3 is CASSFGAGAYEQYF. CDR3 in DNA: TGTGCCAGCAGTTTTGGGGCAGGAGCCTACGAGCAGTACTTC.

This chain connects TRBV12-3 or TRBV12-4 to TRBJ2-7; no clear D gene. Trimming stripped 8 bases from V and 3 bases from J, with 8 bases between. The CDR3 extends over 11 amino acids. Written as DNA, the CDR3 is TGTGCCAGCGGAATTCACTACGAGCAGTACTTC. Translation: CASGIHYEQYF.

Only a few counts were recorded for this clonotype. The DNA for the CDR3 is TGTGCCAGCAGCTTAGGGACAGGGCACGCAGATACGCAGTATTTT. As protein: CASSLGTGHADTQYF. This chain joins TRBV7-9 and TRBJ2-3; 8 bases match TRBD1. With 1 base clipped from V and 4 bases from J, the junction kept 4 bases outside the gene matches. This CDR3 has 15 residues. In germline, CDR1 is SEHNR, CDR2 FQNEAQ (reference sequence). Combining the CDR3 with reference TRBV7-9 and TRBJ2-3 gives the whole variable domain DTGVSQNPRHKITKRGQNVTFRCDPISEHNRLYWYRQTLGQGPEFLTYFQNEAQLEKSRLLSDRFSAERPKGSFSTLEIQRTEQGDSAMYLCASSLGTGHADTQYFGPGTRLTVL.

This clonotype was counted ten times or more. V gene TRBV27 combines with J gene TRBJ1-5, with 8 bases that match TRBD1. The CDR3 is 14 residues long. J was trimmed by 7 bases and V by 4 bases; bases with no gene match: 6. Germline CDR1 MNHEY, CDR2 SMNVEV (reference sequence). The CDR3 DNA is TGTGCCAGCAGTTCCTTGGACAGGGCCCAGCCCCAGCATTTT. Translation: CASSSLDRAQPQHF.

This clonotype was observed a handful of times. This rearrangement joins TRBV4-1 to TRBJ2-1, with a tentative D call TRBD1 (5 bases). Trimming shortened V by 0 bases and J by 5 bases, and 11 bases separated the two germline ends. The germline V gene has CDR1 MGHRA and CDR2 YSYEKL. This CDR3 comprises 15 residues. CDR3 sequence reads: CASSQDPGRDNEQFF. CDR3 nucleotides: TGCGCCAGCAGCCAAGATCCGGGCAGGGACAATGAGCAGTTCTTC.

This clonotype turned up a few times. The chain combines TRBV7-2 with TRBJ2-3; D unresolved. Germline loops: CDR1 SGHTA, CDR2 FQGNSA. Trimming removed 5 bases from V and 2 bases from J, with 11 bases in between. There are 14 residues in the CDR3. The DNA for the CDR3 is TGTGCCAGCAGCCCGGAGCAGATCACAGATACGCAGTATTTT. The encoded protein is CASSPEQITDTQYF.

This clonotype was counted a few times. The rearrangement links TRBV6-5 to TRBJ2-2; D perhaps matches TRBD1 (5 bases). V lost 4 bases and J lost 6, with 9 bases in between. Germline CDR1 is MNHEY and CDR2 is SVGAGI. The CDR3 has 13 amino acids. CDR3 nucleotides: TGTGCCAGCAGTTCGCAGGGCCCCGGGGAGCTGTTTTTT. The encoded protein is CASSSQGPGELFF.

The chain recombines TRBV7-8 with TRBJ2-5; TRBD2 is a possible D gene (6 bases). Trimming removed 3 bases from V and 4 bases from J, with 15 bases in between. CDR1 is SGHVS and CDR2 is FQNEAQ in the germline V gene. The CDR3 totals 15 residues. The CDR3: CASSFLTRRGETQYF. CDR3 DNA sequence: TGTGCCAGCAGCTTCCTGACTAGGAGGGGAGAGACCCAGTACTTC.